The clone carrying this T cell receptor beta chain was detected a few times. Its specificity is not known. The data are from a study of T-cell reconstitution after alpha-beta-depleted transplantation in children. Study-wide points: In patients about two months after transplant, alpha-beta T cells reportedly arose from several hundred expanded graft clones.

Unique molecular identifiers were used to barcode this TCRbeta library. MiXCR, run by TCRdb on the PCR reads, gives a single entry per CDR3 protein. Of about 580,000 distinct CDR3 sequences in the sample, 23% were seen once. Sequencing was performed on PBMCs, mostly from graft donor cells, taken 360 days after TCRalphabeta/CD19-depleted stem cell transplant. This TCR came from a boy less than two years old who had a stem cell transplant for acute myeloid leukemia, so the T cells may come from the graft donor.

CDR3 amino acids: CSALASGGVRDTQYF. As DNA, the CDR3 is TGCAGTGCCCTAGCTAGCGGGGGGGTGCGGGATACGCAGTATTTT. The chain couples TRBV20-1 to TRBJ2-3; 12 bases map to TRBD2. The germline CDR1 and CDR2 sequences are DFQATT and SNEGSKA (reference sequence). CDR3 length: 15 residues. J was trimmed by 6 bases and V by 6 bases; bases with no gene match: 10.